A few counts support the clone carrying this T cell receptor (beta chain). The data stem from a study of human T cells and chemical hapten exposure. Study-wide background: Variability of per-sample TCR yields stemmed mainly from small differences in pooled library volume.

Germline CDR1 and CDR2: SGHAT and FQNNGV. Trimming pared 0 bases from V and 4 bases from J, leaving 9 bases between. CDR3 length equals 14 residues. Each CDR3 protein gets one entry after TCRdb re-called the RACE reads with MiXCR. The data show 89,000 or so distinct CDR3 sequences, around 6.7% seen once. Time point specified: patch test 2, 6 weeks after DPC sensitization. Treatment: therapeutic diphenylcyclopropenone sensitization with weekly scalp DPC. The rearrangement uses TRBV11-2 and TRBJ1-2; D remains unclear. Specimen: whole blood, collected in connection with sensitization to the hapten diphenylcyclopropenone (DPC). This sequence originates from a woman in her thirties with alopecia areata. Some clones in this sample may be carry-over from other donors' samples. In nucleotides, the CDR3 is TGTGCCAGCAGCTTAGATCGGGCAACCTATGGCTACACCTTC. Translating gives CASSLDRATYGYTF.